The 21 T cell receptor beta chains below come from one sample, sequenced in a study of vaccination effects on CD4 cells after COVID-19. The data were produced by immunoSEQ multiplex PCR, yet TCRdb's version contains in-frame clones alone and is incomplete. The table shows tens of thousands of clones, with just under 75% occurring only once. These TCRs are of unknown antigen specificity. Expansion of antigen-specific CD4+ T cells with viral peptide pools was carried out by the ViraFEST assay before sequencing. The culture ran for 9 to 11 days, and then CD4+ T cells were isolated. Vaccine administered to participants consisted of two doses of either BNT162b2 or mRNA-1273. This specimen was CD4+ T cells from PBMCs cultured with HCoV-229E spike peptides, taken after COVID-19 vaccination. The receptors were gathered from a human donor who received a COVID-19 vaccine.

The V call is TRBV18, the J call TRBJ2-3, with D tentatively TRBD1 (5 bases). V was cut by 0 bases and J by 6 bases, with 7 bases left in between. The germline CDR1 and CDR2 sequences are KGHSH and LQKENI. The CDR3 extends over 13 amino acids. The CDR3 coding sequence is TGTGCCAGCTCACCACCAGGGGTGGATACGCAGTATTTT. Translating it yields CASSPPGVDTQYF.

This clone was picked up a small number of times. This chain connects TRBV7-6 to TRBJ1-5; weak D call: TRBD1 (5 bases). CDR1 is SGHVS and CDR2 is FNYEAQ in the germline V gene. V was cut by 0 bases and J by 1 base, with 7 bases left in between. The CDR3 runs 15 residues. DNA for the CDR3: TGTGCCAGCAGCTTAGCTGGGGGGAGCAATCAGCCCCAGCATTTT. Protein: CASSLAGGSNQPQHF.

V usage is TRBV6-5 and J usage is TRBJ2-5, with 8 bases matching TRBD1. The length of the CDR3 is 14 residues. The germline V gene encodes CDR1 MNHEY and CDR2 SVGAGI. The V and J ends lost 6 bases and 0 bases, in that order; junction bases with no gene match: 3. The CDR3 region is CASSPDRDQETQYF. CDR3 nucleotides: TGTGCCAGCAGCCCGGACAGGGACCAAGAGACCCAGTACTTC.

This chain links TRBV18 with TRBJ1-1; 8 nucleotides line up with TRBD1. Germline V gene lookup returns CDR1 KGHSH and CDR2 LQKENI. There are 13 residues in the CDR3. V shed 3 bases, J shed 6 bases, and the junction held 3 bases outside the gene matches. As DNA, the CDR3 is TGTGCCAGCTCACCTGGACAGGGACCTGAAGCTTTCTTT. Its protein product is CASSPGQGPEAFF.

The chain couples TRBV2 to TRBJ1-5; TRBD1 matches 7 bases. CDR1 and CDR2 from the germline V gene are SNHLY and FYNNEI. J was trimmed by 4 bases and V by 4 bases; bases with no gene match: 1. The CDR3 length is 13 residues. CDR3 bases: TGTGCCAGCAGTGGACAGGGAAATCAGCCCCAGCATTTT. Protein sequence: CASSGQGNQPQHF. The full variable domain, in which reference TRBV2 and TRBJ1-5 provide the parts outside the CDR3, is EPEVTQTPSHQVTQMGQEVILRCVPISNHLYFYWYRQILGQKVEFLVSFYNNEISEKSEIFDDQFSVERPDGSNFTLKIRSTKLEDSAMYFCASSGQGNQPQHFGDGTRLSIL.

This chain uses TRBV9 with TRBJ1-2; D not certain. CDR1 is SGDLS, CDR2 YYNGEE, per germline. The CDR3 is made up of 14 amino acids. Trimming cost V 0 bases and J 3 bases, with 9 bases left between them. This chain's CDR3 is CASSVGLGHYGYTF. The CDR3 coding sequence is TGTGCCAGCAGCGTAGGTCTAGGGCACTATGGCTACACCTTC.

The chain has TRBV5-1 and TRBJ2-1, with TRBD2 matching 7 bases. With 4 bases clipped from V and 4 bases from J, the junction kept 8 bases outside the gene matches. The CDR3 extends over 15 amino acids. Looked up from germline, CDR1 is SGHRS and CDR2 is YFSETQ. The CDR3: CASSPGRGPYNEQFF. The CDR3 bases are TGCGCCAGCAGCCCAGGGAGGGGCCCATACAATGAGCAGTTCTTC.

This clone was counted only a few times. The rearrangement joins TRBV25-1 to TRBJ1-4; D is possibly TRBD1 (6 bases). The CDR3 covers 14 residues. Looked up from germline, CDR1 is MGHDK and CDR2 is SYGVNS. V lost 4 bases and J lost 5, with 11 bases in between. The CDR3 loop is CASSVPGTNEKLFF. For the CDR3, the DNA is TGTGCCAGCAGTGTCCCCGGGACAAATGAAAAACTGTTTTTT.

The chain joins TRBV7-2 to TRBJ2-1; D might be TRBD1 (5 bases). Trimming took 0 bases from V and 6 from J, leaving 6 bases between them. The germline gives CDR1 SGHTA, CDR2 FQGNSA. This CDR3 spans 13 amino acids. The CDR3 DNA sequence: TGTGCCAGCAGCTTAGCCAGGGCCAATGAGCAGTTCTTC. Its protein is CASSLARANEQFF. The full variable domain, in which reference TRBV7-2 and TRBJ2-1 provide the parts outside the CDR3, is GAGVSQSPSNKVTEKGKDVELRCDPISGHTALYWYRQSLGQGLEFLIYFQGNSAPDKSGLPSDRFSAERTGGSVSTLTIQRTQQEDSAVYLCASSLARANEQFFGPGTRLTVL.

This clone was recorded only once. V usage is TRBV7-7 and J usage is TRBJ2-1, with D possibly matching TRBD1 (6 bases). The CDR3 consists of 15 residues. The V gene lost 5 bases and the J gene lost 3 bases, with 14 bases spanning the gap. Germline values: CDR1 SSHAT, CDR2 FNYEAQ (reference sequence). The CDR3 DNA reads TGTGCCAGCAGCCCAGACAGGAGTTACTACAATGAGCAGTTCTTC. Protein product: CASSPDRSYYNEQFF. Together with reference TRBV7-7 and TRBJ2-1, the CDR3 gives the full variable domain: GAGVSQSPRYKVTKRGQDVTLRCDPISSHATLYWYQQALGQGPEFLTYFNYEAQPDKSGLPSDRFSAERPEGSISTLTIQRTEQRDSAMYRCASSPDRSYYNEQFFGPGTRLTVL.

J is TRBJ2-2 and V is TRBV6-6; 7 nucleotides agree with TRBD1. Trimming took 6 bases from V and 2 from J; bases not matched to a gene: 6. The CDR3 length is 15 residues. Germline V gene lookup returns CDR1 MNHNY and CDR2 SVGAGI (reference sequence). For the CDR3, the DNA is TGTGCCAGCAGCCTAGGGACAGCTAACACCGGGGAGCTGTTTTTT. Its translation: CASSLGTANTGELFF.

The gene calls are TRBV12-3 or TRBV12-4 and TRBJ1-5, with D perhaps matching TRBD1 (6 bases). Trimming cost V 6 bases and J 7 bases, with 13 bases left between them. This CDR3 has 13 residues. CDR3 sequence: CASRLGGGQPQHF. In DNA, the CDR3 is TGTGCCAGCAGACTAGGGGGGGGCCAGCCCCAGCATTTT.

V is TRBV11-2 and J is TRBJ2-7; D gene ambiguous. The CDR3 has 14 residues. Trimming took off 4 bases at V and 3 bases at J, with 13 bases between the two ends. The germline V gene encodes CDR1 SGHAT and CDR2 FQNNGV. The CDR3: CASSSGRVGYEQYV. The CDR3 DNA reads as TGTGCCAGCAGCTCAGGACGGGTCGGCTACGAGCAGTACGTC.

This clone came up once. CDR3 sequence: CASRMTSGGVYQETQYF. The CDR3 DNA sequence: TGTGCCAGCAGGATGACTAGCGGGGGGGTGTACCAAGAGACCCAGTACTTC. The J gene is TRBJ2-5, the V gene TRBV27; 14 nucleotides agree with TRBD2. V trimming: 6 bases; J trimming: 0 bases; junction bases outside the gene matches: 6. The germline CDR1 and CDR2 sequences are MNHEY and SMNVEV (reference sequence). The CDR3 has 17 amino acids.

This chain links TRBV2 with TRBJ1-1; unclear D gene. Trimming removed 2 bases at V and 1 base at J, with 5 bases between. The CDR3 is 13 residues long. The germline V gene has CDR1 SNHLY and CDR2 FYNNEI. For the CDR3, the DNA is TGTGCCAGCAGTGAATTAGAGAACACTGAAGCTTTCTTT. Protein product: CASSELENTEAFF. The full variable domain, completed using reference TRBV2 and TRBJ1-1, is EPEVTQTPSHQVTQMGQEVILRCVPISNHLYFYWYRQILGQKVEFLVSFYNNEISEKSEIFDDQFSVERPDGSNFTLKIRSTKLEDSAMYFCASSELENTEAFFGQGTRLTVV.

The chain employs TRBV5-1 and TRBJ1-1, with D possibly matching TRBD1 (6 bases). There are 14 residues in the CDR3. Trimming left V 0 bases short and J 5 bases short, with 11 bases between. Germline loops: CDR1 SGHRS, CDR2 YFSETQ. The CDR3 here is CASSLDQGRTEAFF. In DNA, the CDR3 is TGCGCCAGCAGCTTGGATCAGGGGAGGACTGAAGCTTTCTTT.

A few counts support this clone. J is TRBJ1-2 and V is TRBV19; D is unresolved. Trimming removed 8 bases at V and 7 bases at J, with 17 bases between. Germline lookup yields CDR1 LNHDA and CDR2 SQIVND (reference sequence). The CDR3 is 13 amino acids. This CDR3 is CASDSRRSSGYTF. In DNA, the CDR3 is TGTGCCAGTGATTCTCGGCGATCCTCTGGCTACACCTTC.

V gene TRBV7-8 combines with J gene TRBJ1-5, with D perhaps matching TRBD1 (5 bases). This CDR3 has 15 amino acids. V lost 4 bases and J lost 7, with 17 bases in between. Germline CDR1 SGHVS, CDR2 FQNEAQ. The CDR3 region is CASSSGPARRQPQHF. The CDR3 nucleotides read TGTGCCAGCAGCTCGGGACCGGCTAGAAGGCAGCCCCAGCATTTT.

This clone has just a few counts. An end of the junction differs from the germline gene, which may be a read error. CDR3 in DNA: TGTGCCAGCAGCTCGGGACTGAACGACCTTTTATCTCGTTTC. It codes for CASSSGLNDLLSRF. The chain couples TRBV11-2 to TRBJ1-2, with a weak D call TRBD1 (5 bases). The CDR3 has 14 amino acids. Germline-derived CDR1 and CDR2 are SGHAT and FQNNGV.

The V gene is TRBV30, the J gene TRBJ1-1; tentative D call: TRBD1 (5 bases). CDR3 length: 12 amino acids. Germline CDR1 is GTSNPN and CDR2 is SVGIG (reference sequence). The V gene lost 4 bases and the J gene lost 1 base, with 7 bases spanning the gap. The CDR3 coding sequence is TGTGCCTGGACAGGGTCGAACACTGAAGCTTTCTTT. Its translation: CAWTGSNTEAFF.

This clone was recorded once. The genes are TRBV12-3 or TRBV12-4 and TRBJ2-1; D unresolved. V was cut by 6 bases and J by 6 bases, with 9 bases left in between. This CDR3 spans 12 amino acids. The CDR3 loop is CASRALGNEQFF. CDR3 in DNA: TGTGCCAGCAGGGCTCTCGGCAATGAGCAGTTCTTC.